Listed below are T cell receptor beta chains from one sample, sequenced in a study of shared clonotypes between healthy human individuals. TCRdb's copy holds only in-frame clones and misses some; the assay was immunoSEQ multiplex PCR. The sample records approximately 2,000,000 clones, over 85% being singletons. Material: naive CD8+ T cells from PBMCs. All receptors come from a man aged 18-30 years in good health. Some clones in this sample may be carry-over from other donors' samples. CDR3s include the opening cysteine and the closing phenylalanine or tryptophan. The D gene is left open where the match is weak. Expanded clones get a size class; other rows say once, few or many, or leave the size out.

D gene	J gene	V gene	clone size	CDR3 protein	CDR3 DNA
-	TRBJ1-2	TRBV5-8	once	CASSLRGRQGSGYGYTF	TGTGCCAGCAGCTTGAGGGGTCGGCAGGGGTCGGGCTATGGCTACACCTTC
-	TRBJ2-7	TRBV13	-	CASSTPDSPAYEQYF	TGTGCCAGCAGCACTCCGGACTCGCCGGCCTACGAGCAGTACTTC
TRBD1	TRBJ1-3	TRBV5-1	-	CASSTLQTGPGNTIYF	TGCGCCAGCAGCACCTTACAGACAGGGCCTGGAAACACCATATATTTT
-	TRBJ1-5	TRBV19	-	CASSVGMLNQPQHF	TGTGCCAGTAGTGTAGGAATGCTCAATCAGCCCCAGCATTTT
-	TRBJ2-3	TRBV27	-	CASSPRTRSTDTQYF	TGTGCCAGCAGCCCGCGTACTAGGAGCACAGATACGCAGTATTTT
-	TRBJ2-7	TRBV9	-	CASSVGSGSRSYEQYF	TGTGCCAGCAGCGTAGGGTCGGGTAGTAGGTCCTACGAGCAGTACTTC
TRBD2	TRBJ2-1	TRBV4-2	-	CASRRTAGLVTYNEQFF	TGTGCCAGCAGGAGGACAGCGGGACTAGTAACCTACAATGAGCAGTTCTTC
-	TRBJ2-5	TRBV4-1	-	CASSQDPGSDQYF	TGCGCCAGCAGCCAAGACCCGGGGAGCGACCAGTACTTC
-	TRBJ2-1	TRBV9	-	CASSPLPAFQFF	TGTGCCAGCAGCCCCCTTCCGGCCTTTCAGTTCTTC
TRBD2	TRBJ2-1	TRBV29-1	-	CSVDLAGDDNEQFF	TGCAGCGTTGATTTGGCGGGAGACGACAATGAGCAGTTCTTC
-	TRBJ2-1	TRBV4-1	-	CASSQAPDEQFF	TGCGCCAGCAGCCAAGCCCCGGATGAGCAGTTCTTC
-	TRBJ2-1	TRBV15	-	CATSRDLRAVYNEQFF	TGTGCCACCAGCAGAGATCTGCGAGCGGTATACAATGAGCAGTTCTTC
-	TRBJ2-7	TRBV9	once	CASSATLGVSYEQYF	TGTGCCAGCAGCGCCACCCTGGGGGTGTCCTACGAGCAGTACTTC
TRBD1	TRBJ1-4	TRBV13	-	CASNRAGTAKGEKLFF	TGTGCCAGCAACCGAGCCGGGACAGCTAAGGGTGAAAAACTGTTTTTT
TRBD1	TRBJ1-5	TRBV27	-	CASSSGQGAWSNQPQHF	TGTGCCAGCAGTTCGGGACAGGGGGCTTGGAGCAATCAGCCCCAGCATTTT
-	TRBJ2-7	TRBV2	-	CASTLRGYDYEQYF	TGTGCCAGCACTCTAAGGGGGTATGACTACGAGCAGTACTTC
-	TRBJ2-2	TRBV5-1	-	CASSLALLRGPTGELFF	TGCGCCAGCAGCTTGGCCCTCCTCAGGGGCCCGACCGGGGAGCTGTTTTTT
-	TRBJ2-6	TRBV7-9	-	CASTPPTPRQLTF	TGTGCCAGCACCCCCCCGACTCCAAGACAGTTGACTTTC
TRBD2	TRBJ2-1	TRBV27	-	CASSFTSGRAGNEQFF	TGTGCCAGCAGTTTCACTAGCGGGAGGGCCGGCAATGAGCAGTTCTTC
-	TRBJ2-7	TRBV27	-	CASSSTSVGPYEQYF	TGTGCCAGCAGTTCTACTAGTGTCGGCCCCTACGAGCAGTACTTC